This TCR beta chain is drawn from a study of blood T cell repertoires in COVID-19. The CDR3 is made up of 16 amino acids. V lost 6 bases to trimming and J lost 4 bases, with 16 bases between them. CDR1 is SGHDN and CDR2 is FVKESK in the germline V gene. The protocol was immunoSEQ multiplex PCR, while the TCRdb copy is restricted to in-frame clones and leaves out a portion. The sample holds around 340,000 clones, about 90% seen once. This rearrangement joins TRBV14 to TRBJ1-6, with D perhaps matching TRBD1 (6 bases). The sequence was obtained from a woman aged 25-40 years who had been exposed to COVID-19. Sequencing input: PBMCs or T cells enriched from blood (not recorded which). CDR3 sequence (DNA): TGTGCCAGCAGAGCCGCCGGGACAAAATATAATTCACCCCTCCACTTT. This sequence encodes CASRAAGTKYNSPLHF.